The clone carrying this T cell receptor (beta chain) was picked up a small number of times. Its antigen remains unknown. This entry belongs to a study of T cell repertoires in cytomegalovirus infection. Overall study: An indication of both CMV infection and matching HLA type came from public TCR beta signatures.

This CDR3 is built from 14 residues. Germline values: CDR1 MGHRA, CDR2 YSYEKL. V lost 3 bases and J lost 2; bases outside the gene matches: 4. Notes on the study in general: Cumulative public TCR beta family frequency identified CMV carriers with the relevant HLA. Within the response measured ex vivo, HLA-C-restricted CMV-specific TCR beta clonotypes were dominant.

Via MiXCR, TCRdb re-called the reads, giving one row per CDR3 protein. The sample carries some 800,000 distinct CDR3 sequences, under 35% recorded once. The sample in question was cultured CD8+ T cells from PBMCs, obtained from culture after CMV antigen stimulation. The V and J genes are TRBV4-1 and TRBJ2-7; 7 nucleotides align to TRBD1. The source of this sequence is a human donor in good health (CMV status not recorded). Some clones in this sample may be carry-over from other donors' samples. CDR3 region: CASSHTGTAYEQYF. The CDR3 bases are TGCGCCAGCAGCCATACCGGGACAGCCTACGAGCAGTACTTC.